This T cell receptor beta chain was sequenced during a study of somatic mutations in cytotoxic T cells in rheumatoid arthritis. Overall study: Right after diagnosis, and before any treatment had started, patient peripheral blood (about 30 ml EDTA) was drawn.

In its sample, this clone was seen a few times. The assay was immunoSEQ multiplex PCR, and TCRdb's table has in-frame clones only and misses some. The sample consists of more than 7,000 clones, about 79% of them appearing once. Deletions cut 3 bases from V and 8 bases from J, with 13 bases between. CDR3 size: 12 residues. Germline lookup yields CDR1 GTSNPN and CDR2 SVGIG (reference sequence). The origin of this receptor is an adult with rheumatoid arthritis. Sequenced sample: CD8+ T cells sorted from blood. The chain carries TRBV30 and TRBJ1-1, with D possibly TRBD1 on 5 matching bases. CDR3 nucleotide sequence: TGTGCCTGGAGGCGCGGGGGGACCGAAGCTTTCTTT. It yields the protein CAWRRGGTEAFF.